This T cell receptor (beta chain) was captured by sequencing in a study of T cell repertoires in cytomegalovirus infection. TCRdb re-called the reads through MiXCR, storing one row per CDR3 protein. The sample carries roughly 130,000 distinct CDR3 sequences, 7% to 9.5% recorded once. Trimming cost V 6 bases and J 4 bases, with 13 bases left between them. The CDR3 has 14 amino acids. This clonotype showed up many times. Input material: PBMCs. The chain carries TRBV12-3 or TRBV12-4 and TRBJ2-1, with D possibly being TRBD1 (6 bases). This sequence originates from a human donor in good health (CMV status not recorded). Some clones in this sample may be carry-over from other donors' samples. The CDR3 is CASSNRQVYNEQFF. The CDR3 nucleotides read TGTGCCAGCAGCAATAGACAGGTGTACAATGAGCAGTTCTTC.